These 15 T cell receptor beta chains were sequenced from one sample in a study of cytomegalovirus exposure and HLA in healthy donors. The data were produced by immunoSEQ multiplex PCR, yet TCRdb's version contains in-frame clones alone and is incomplete. The data show about 76,000 clones, with approximately 95% seen just once and approximately 1.5% held by the top ten. The sequenced material came from PBMCs. The receptors originated from a man younger than 35 in good health and CMV-seropositive.

The rearrangement joins TRBV7-2 to TRBJ2-1; D may be TRBD2 (6 bases). The CDR3 sequence is 15 residues long. V was cut by 4 bases and J by 0 bases, with 10 bases left in between. Germline V lookup: CDR1 SGHTA, CDR2 FQGNSA. The DNA of the CDR3 is TGTGCCAGCAGCTCCGGGAGTTACTCCTACAATGAGCAGTTCTTC. It encodes CASSSGSYSYNEQFF.

To note about this clone: The sample carries other DNA sequences with the same CDR3. J is TRBJ1-5 and V is TRBV28; 7 bases are a match to TRBD1. The CDR3 covers 16 residues. J gave up 0 bases and V 4 bases, and 6 bases lay outside the gene matches. Germline-derived CDR1 and CDR2 are MDHEN and SYDVKM. The CDR3 sequence is CASSSQGRGSNQPQHF. The CDR3 DNA follows: TGTGCCAGCAGTTCACAGGGGCGGGGTAGCAATCAGCCCCAGCATTTT.

The gene calls are TRBV4-2 and TRBJ2-7; TRBD2 is a possible D gene (6 bases). Germline loops: CDR1 LGHNA, CDR2 YNFKEQ. Trimming took 0 bases from V and 9 from J, leaving 18 bases between them. The CDR3 sequence is 15 residues long. The CDR3 loop reads CASSQDRENIRGQYF. The CDR3, as DNA: TGTGCCAGCAGCCAAGATCGGGAGAATATACGAGGGCAGTACTTC.

The V call is TRBV30, the J call TRBJ2-7; tentatively, D is TRBD2 (5 bases). This CDR3 is 17 amino acids long. Germline V gene data show CDR1 as GTSNPN and CDR2 as SVGIG (reference sequence). Trimming shortened V by 1 base and J by 3 bases, and 22 bases separated the two germline ends. DNA of the CDR3: TGTGCCTGGAGTGACTTCGGGCTTTCAGGTGGAGGCTACGAGCAGTACTTC. Residues: CAWSDFGLSGGGYEQYF.

The chain employs TRBV28 and TRBJ2-3; 9 bases are shared with TRBD2. V lost 3 bases and J lost 0; bases outside the gene matches: 1. Germline-derived CDR1 and CDR2 are MDHEN and SYDVKM. This CDR3 is 15 amino acids long. CDR3 nucleotides: TGTGCCAGCAGTTTGACTAGCGGTAGCACAGATACGCAGTATTTT. It is translated as CASSLTSGSTDTQYF.

This chain links TRBV11-3 with TRBJ2-7; 13 bases map to TRBD2. Trimming at V came to 4 bases and at J to 7 bases, leaving 7 bases not matched to a gene. This CDR3 has 15 residues. Germline CDR1 SGHNT, CDR2 YENEEA. This chain's CDR3 is CASSSGLAGDSEQYF. CDR3 nucleotides: TGTGCCAGCAGCTCCGGACTAGCGGGAGATAGTGAGCAGTACTTC.

The rearrangement joins TRBV19 to TRBJ2-5; the match to TRBD2 covers 9 bases. With V trimmed by 3 bases and J by 2 bases, 1 base remained unmatched. The CDR3 runs 14 residues. The germline V gene encodes CDR1 LNHDA and CDR2 SQIVND (reference sequence). As DNA, the CDR3 is TGTGCCAGTAGTATCGGACTAGCGCAAGAGACCCAGTACTTC. This translates into CASSIGLAQETQYF.

This chain uses TRBV19 with TRBJ1-2, with D possibly TRBD1 on 5 matching bases. V gave up 5 bases and J gave up 1 base, with 20 bases separating them. This CDR3 region has 17 residues. CDR1 is LNHDA and CDR2 is SQIVND in the germline V gene (reference sequence). CDR3: CASSPQALGALNYGYTF. CDR3 nucleotide sequence: TGTGCCAGTAGTCCGCAGGCGTTAGGGGCTCTTAACTATGGCTACACCTTC.

The chain has TRBV5-1 and TRBJ2-2; D is unresolved. CDR3 length: 14 amino acids. Germline V CDR1 and CDR2: SGHRS, YFSETQ. V was clipped by 2 bases and J by 1 base, with 6 bases between them. The CDR3 sequence is CASSFSQNTGELFF. The CDR3 DNA sequence: TGCGCCAGCAGCTTCTCACAGAACACCGGGGAGCTGTTTTTT.

The rearrangement joins TRBV19 to TRBJ1-4; weak D call: TRBD1 (5 bases). V lost 1 base, J lost 7 bases, and 10 bases lay in between. Germline lookup yields CDR1 LNHDA and CDR2 SQIVND (reference sequence). The CDR3 runs 14 residues. The CDR3 reads CASSIAGYGEKLFF. CDR3 DNA: TGTGCCAGTAGTATAGCAGGGTATGGTGAAAAACTGTTTTTT.

The chain employs TRBV10-2 and TRBJ2-3; TRBD1 aligns across 12 bases. This CDR3 has 16 amino acids. V lost 7 bases to trimming and J lost 6 bases; unmatched junction nucleotides: 11. The germline V gene encodes CDR1 WSHSY and CDR2 SAAADI. The CDR3 coding sequence is TGCGCCAGCACTAAAGGGGGACAGGGGGCACGGGATACGCAGTATTTT. Translating gives CASTKGGQGARDTQYF.

The genes are TRBV6-5 and TRBJ1-2; D is unclear. The CDR3 spans 14 residues. Germline V gene data show CDR1 as MNHEY and CDR2 as SVGAGI. V was trimmed by 6 bases and J by 4 bases, leaving 15 bases between them. Written as DNA, the CDR3 is TGTGCCAGCAGCCAGGTAGTGGAGGGCTATGGCTACACCTTC. Amino acids: CASSQVVEGYGYTF.

The gene calls are TRBV28 and TRBJ1-5; D may be TRBD1 (6 bases). The germline V gene encodes CDR1 MDHEN and CDR2 SYDVKM. CDR3 size: 16 residues. Trimming pared 4 bases from V and 1 base from J, leaving 14 bases between. The CDR3, as DNA: TGTGCCAGCAGTTATCCAGGACAGATAAGCAATCAGCCCCAGCATTTT. As protein: CASSYPGQISNQPQHF.

The chain is built from TRBV5-4 and TRBJ2-1; 10 bases map to TRBD2. CDR1 SGHNT and CDR2 YYREEE come from the germline V gene (reference sequence). V lost 1 base to trimming and J lost 12 bases; unmatched junction nucleotides: 13. This CDR3 is 16 amino acids long. The CDR3 here is CASSLTGLADHLGQFF. The DNA of the CDR3 is TGTGCCAGCAGCTTGACAGGACTAGCGGATCACCTTGGGCAGTTCTTC. The whole variable domain, filled in from reference TRBV5-4 and TRBJ2-1, reads ETGVTQSPTHLIKTRGQQVTLRCSSQSGHNTVSWYQQALGQGPQFIFQYYREEENGRGNFPPRFSGLQFPNYSSELNVNALELDDSALYLCASSLTGLADHLGQFFGPGTRLTVL.

This chain joins TRBV19 and TRBJ2-1; 9 nucleotides line up with TRBD2. The junction had 5 bases not matched to a gene; V was cut back by 7 bases and J by 7 bases. Germline V gene sequence: CDR1 LNHDA, CDR2 SQIVND (reference sequence). The CDR3 spans 13 residues. The CDR3 DNA reads TGTGCCAGTACTGGGACTAGCAGGAATGAGCAGTTCTTC. Protein: CASTGTSRNEQFF. The entire variable domain, with the rest obtained from reference TRBV19 and TRBJ2-1, is as follows: DGGITQSPKYLFRKEGQNVTLSCEQNLNHDAMYWYRQDPGQGLRLIYYSQIVNDFQKGDIAEGYSVSREKKESFPLTVTSAQKNPTAFYLCASTGTSRNEQFFGPGTRLTVL.